The clone carrying this T cell receptor beta chain was observed many times. Its antigen is unknown. The data stem from a study of response to subunit inactivated influenza vaccine. Overall study findings and caveats: Researchers suggested that each seasonal influenza vaccination recruits few new T cells.

CDR3 length: 16 amino acids. V shed 1 base and J shed 6 bases, with 18 bases lying between them. Germline V gives CDR1 SGHTA, CDR2 FQGNSA. TCRdb passed the RT-PCR reads through MiXCR, listing each CDR3 protein once. Of approximately 700,000 distinct CDR3 sequences in the sample, roughly 13% were seen once. This clonotype was obtained from a man aged 50 to 60 who received an inactivated influenza vaccine. The starting material was PBMCs from blood, obtained around 15 days before vaccination. The chain uses TRBV7-2 and TRBJ1-2, with D unresolved. CDR3 sequence: CASSLDRRGGYNGYTF. The CDR3 DNA is TGTGCCAGCAGCTTAGATCGGCGGGGAGGATACAATGGCTACACCTTC.